Listed below are T cell receptor beta chains from one sample, sequenced in a study of regulatory T cells in long-lasting Graves disease. TCRdb reprocessed the multiplex PCR reads via MiXCR and lists one record per CDR3 protein. Seen here are roughly 420,000 distinct CDR3 sequences, roughly 15% observed once, and the top ten hold around a sixth. These same data were also listed under a study on T cells in Graves' hyperthyroidism and ophthalmopathy.

This sample comprised peripheral blood mononuclear cells (PBMCs), obtained at new diagnosis, from a patient treated with antithyroid drugs. These receptors were collected from a woman aged 50 to 60 with Graves disease. Both conserved end residues are part of each CDR3. Each record gives: D gene, clone size, J gene, V gene, CDR3 DNA, CDR3 protein. A D gene is named only where the DNA matches it firmly. Clone size is shown for a subset of rows, as once, few, many or a class of expanded clone.

D: NA
size: many
J: TRBJ2-7
V: TRBV12-3/TRBV12-4
DNA: TGTGCCAGCAGATCCGGGGAGTCCTACGAGCAGTACTTC
CDR3: CASRSGESYEQYF

D: TRBD1
size: many
J: TRBJ2-3
V: TRBV14
DNA: TGTGCCAGCAGCCCTTTGACAGGGGAGACAGATACGCAGTATTTT
CDR3: CASSPLTGETDTQYF

D: NA
size: many
J: TRBJ2-3
V: TRBV7-2
DNA: TGTGCCAGCAGCTTAGGACAGTTGACCCTCCCCGATACGCAGTATTTT
CDR3: CASSLGQLTLPDTQYF

D: TRBD2
size: many
J: TRBJ2-3
V: TRBV18
DNA: TGTGCCAGCTCACCGACTAGCGGGAGGTCAGATACGCAGTATTTT
CDR3: CASSPTSGRSDTQYF

D: NA
size: few
J: TRBJ1-5
V: TRBV18
DNA: TGTGCCAGCTCAACCAGCGGGACTTTAAATCAGCCCCAGCATTTT
CDR3: CASSTSGTLNQPQHF

D: NA
size: many
J: TRBJ2-7
V: TRBV20-1
DNA: TGCAGTGCTAGGTTGACTACCATCCCCACCTACGAGCAGTACTTC
CDR3: CSARLTTIPTYEQYF

D: NA
size: many
J: TRBJ2-7
V: TRBV2
DNA: TGTGCCAGCACCCCCCCCGTGTCTTACGAGCAGTACTTC
CDR3: CASTPPVSYEQYF

D: TRBD1
size: few
J: TRBJ2-7
V: TRBV6-1
DNA: TGTGCCAGCAAGGACAGGTCATTCTTCTCCTACGAGCAGTACTTC
CDR3: CASKDRSFFSYEQYF

D: NA
size: many
J: TRBJ2-1
V: TRBV29-1
DNA: TGCAGCGTCGAGGGAGCCCTGGGTGATGAGCAGTTCTTC
CDR3: CSVEGALGDEQFF

D: NA
size: NA
J: TRBJ2-5
V: TRBV29-1
DNA: TGCAGCGTTTCTAGCGTGATCGGAGAGACCCAGTACTTC
CDR3: CSVSSVIGETQYF

D: NA
size: many
J: TRBJ1-2
V: TRBV28
DNA: TGTGCCAGCAGTTTCGACGACAGTTACTATGGCTACACCTTC
CDR3: CASSFDDSYYGYTF

D: NA
size: NA
J: TRBJ2-7
V: TRBV6-1
DNA: TGTGCCAGCAGGGCCGGGACTCGTTCCTACGAGCAGTACTTC
CDR3: CASRAGTRSYEQYF

D: TRBD2
size: few
J: TRBJ2-1
V: TRBV20-1
DNA: TGCAGTGCTAGAGAACGGGGGGGCTACAATGAGCAGTTCTTC
CDR3: CSARERGGYNEQFF

D: NA
size: many
J: TRBJ2-2
V: TRBV6-1
DNA: TGTGCCAGCAGTGAAGACGCAGGGAACACCGGGGAGCTGTTTTTT
CDR3: CASSEDAGNTGELFF

D: TRBD2
size: many
J: TRBJ2-1
V: TRBV5-1
DNA: TGCGCCAGCAGCTTGCCCGCCTCTAGCGGGGTTAACTACAATGAGCAGTTCTTC
CDR3: CASSLPASSGVNYNEQFF

D: TRBD2
size: many
J: TRBJ2-1
V: TRBV30
DNA: TGTGCCTGGAGTGTACTAGCGGGATACAATGAGCAGTTCTTC
CDR3: CAWSVLAGYNEQFF

D: NA
size: many
J: TRBJ1-2
V: TRBV28
DNA: TGTGCCAGCAACCAGGGAGACTATGGCTACACCTTC
CDR3: CASNQGDYGYTF

D: NA
size: NA
J: TRBJ1-5
V: TRBV4-1
DNA: TGCGCCAGCAGCCGGGCCCCGGTGGGTCAGCCCCAGCATTTT
CDR3: CASSRAPVGQPQHF